These 10 T cell receptor beta chains were all obtained from the same sample, sequenced in a study of blood T cell repertoires in COVID-19. Here immunoSEQ multiplex PCR was the method, and the copy in TCRdb shows in-frame clones only, minus some. The sample consists of 470,000 or so clones, approximately 83% of them appearing once. Material: peripheral blood. These receptors came from a human donor in a cohort sampled during active COVID-19.

V usage is TRBV15 and J usage is TRBJ2-1, with 7 bases fitting TRBD2. Per the germline V gene, CDR1 is LNHNV and CDR2 is YYDKDF (reference sequence). The J segment lost 7 bases and the V segment lost 5 bases, leaving 11 bases of the junction unmatched. CDR3 size: 15 residues. CDR3: CATSSYGGGVNEQFF. The DNA of the CDR3 is TGTGCCACCAGCTCCTACGGGGGAGGGGTAAATGAGCAGTTCTTC.

The rearrangement links TRBV6-5 to TRBJ2-5, with 10 bases lining up with TRBD2. The junction had 7 bases not matched to a gene; V was cut back by 7 bases and J by 5 bases. Germline V CDR1 and CDR2: MNHEY, SVGAGI. The CDR3 consists of 14 residues. CDR3 in amino acids: CASTPGTSVETQYF. As DNA, the CDR3 is TGTGCCAGCACACCGGGGACTAGCGTGGAGACCCAGTACTTC.

This chain connects TRBV3-1 (or the pseudogene TRBV3-2) to TRBJ2-5, with TRBD2 matching 8 bases. Per germline, CDR1 LGHDT and CDR2 YNNKEL (reference sequence). The CDR3 runs 15 residues. V shed 1 base, J shed 5 bases, and the junction held 6 bases outside the gene matches. The CDR3 DNA reads as TGTGCCAGCAGCCAAGTCGCGGGCGGGGGGGAGACCCAGTACTTC. The encoded protein is CASSQVAGGGETQYF.

The chain links TRBV2 to TRBJ2-1; 12 positions match TRBD2. Germline V gene lookup returns CDR1 SNHLY and CDR2 FYNNEI. The CDR3 is made up of 15 amino acids. Trimming at V came to 6 bases and at J to 7 bases, leaving 7 bases not matched to a gene. CDR3: CASRSLAGGGNEQFF. CDR3 nucleotides: TGTGCCAGCAGATCACTAGCGGGAGGAGGGAATGAGCAGTTCTTC. The full variable domain, its missing parts supplied by reference TRBV2 and TRBJ2-1, is EPEVTQTPSHQVTQMGQEVILRCVPISNHLYFYWYRQILGQKVEFLVSFYNNEISEKSEIFDDQFSVERPDGSNFTLKIRSTKLEDSAMYFCASRSLAGGGNEQFFGPGTRLTVL.

This clone has at least ten counts. V is TRBV19 and J is TRBJ2-2; a possible D gene is TRBD1 (5 bases). Trimming left V 1 base short and J 5 bases short, with 11 bases between. The CDR3 is 15 amino acids. CDR1 is LNHDA and CDR2 is SQIVND in the germline V gene (reference sequence). DNA of the CDR3: TGTGCCAGTAGTATAGGCAGGGTCCCAACCGGGGAGCTGTTTTTT. This sequence encodes CASSIGRVPTGELFF.

The rearrangement joins TRBV3-1 (or the pseudogene TRBV3-2) to TRBJ1-1; TRBD1 matches 7 bases. Looked up from germline, CDR1 is LGHDT and CDR2 is YNNKEL (reference sequence). The CDR3 spans 15 residues. V dropped 8 bases and J dropped 2; count of bases not matched to a gene: 11. CDR3 bases: TGTGCCAGCGAAAGCCCCCGACAGGGCAACACTGAAGCTTTCTTT. Translated, it gives CASESPRQGNTEAFF.

This clone was counted a few times. The genes are TRBV7-8 and TRBJ1-5, with 9 bases fitting TRBD1. Unmatched junction bases numbered 4, after V lost 5 bases and J lost 5 bases. The germline gives CDR1 SGHVS, CDR2 FQNEAQ. This CDR3 is built from 14 residues. The CDR3 DNA is TGTGCCAGCAGCCGGGACAGGGCGCATCAGCCCCAGCATTTT. Protein sequence: CASSRDRAHQPQHF.

The chain joins TRBV18 to TRBJ2-1; D gene ambiguous. The V end was cut by 2 bases, the J end by 9 bases, with 14 bases between. The CDR3 covers 14 residues. The germline V gene encodes CDR1 KGHSH and CDR2 LQKENI. CDR3 DNA sequence: TGTGCCAGCTCACCAAGCGTAGGTCTTGGTGAGCAGTTCTTC. Its translation is CASSPSVGLGEQFF.

The genes are TRBV19 and TRBJ1-1; D not certain. V lost 5 bases and J lost 3, with 13 bases in between. The V gene's germline CDR1 is LNHDA and CDR2 SQIVND (reference sequence). This CDR3 spans 14 amino acids. CDR3 in DNA: TGTGCCAGTAGTCTGGACGGGAGGTACACTGAAGCTTTCTTT. Its protein is CASSLDGRYTEAFF.

The chain is built from TRBV19 and TRBJ1-5; D gene uncertain. The CDR3 loop spans 13 amino acids. V was trimmed by 7 bases and J by 4 bases, leaving 11 bases between them. CDR1 LNHDA and CDR2 SQIVND come from the germline V gene (reference sequence). As DNA, the CDR3 is TGTGCCAGTACGAGCAGGTGGAATCAGCCCCAGCATTTT. This codes for CASTSRWNQPQHF. The full variable domain, in which reference TRBV19 and TRBJ1-5 provide the parts outside the CDR3, is DGGITQSPKYLFRKEGQNVTLSCEQNLNHDAMYWYRQDPGQGLRLIYYSQIVNDFQKGDIAEGYSVSREKKESFPLTVTSAQKNPTAFYLCASTSRWNQPQHFGDGTRLSIL.